This T cell receptor beta chain was observed in a study of shared clonotypes between healthy human individuals. Study-level background: Every donor yielded three CD4 naive, three CD4 memory, two CD8 naive and one CD8 memory plate.

CDR1 is LNHDA and CDR2 is SQIVND in the germline V gene (reference sequence). V shed 0 bases and J shed 2 bases, with 4 bases lying between them. This CDR3 has 13 residues. TCRdb's copy holds only in-frame clones and misses some; the assay was immunoSEQ multiplex PCR. The sample contains 600,000 to 750,000 clones, 90% of which appear only once. The receptor was isolated from a young man in good health. Some clones in this sample may be carry-over from other donors' samples. Sequenced material: memory CD8+ T cells from PBMCs. Subset described: CD45RO+ cells pooled with CCR7-negative TemRA cells. The rearrangement uses TRBV19 and TRBJ1-1; D not resolved. CDR3 DNA: TGTGCCAGTAGTATAGATCACAACACTGAAGCTTTCTTT. This codes for CASSIDHNTEAFF. Looking up the rest from reference TRBV19 and TRBJ1-1 gives the full variable domain: DGGITQSPKYLFRKEGQNVTLSCEQNLNHDAMYWYRQDPGQGLRLIYYSQIVNDFQKGDIAEGYSVSREKKESFPLTVTSAQKNPTAFYLCASSIDHNTEAFFGQGTRLTVV.